Listed here are 26 T cell receptor beta chains from one sample, sequenced in a study of blood T cell repertoires in COVID-19. TCRdb keeps only in-frame clones here, not all; method: immunoSEQ multiplex PCR. The table lists some 200,000 clones, roughly four fifths of them singletons. Source material: PBMCs or T cells enriched from blood (not recorded which). All receptors come from a man aged 35 to 55 who had recovered from COVID-19.

This clone was detected once. This chain joins TRBV29-1 and TRBJ2-5; 7 nucleotides agree with TRBD2. There are 12 residues in the CDR3. V gave up 3 bases and J gave up 4 bases; unmatched junction bases: 2. The germline gives CDR1 SQVTM, CDR2 ANQGSEA. CDR3 nucleotide sequence: TGCAGCGTTGAGGGCGGGAGAGAGACCCAGTACTTC. It specifies CSVEGGRETQYF. Full variable domain (missing parts from reference TRBV29-1 and TRBJ2-5): SAVISQKPSRDICQRGTSLTIQCQVDSQVTMMFWYRQQPGQSLTLIATANQGSEATYESGFVIDKFPISRPNLTFSTLTVSNMSPEDSSIYLCSVEGGRETQYFGPGTRLLVL.

CDR3 sequence (DNA): TGTGCCTGGAACCCCGGCCCGGGGATTCAGTACTTC. It yields the protein CAWNPGPGIQYF. The chain joins TRBV30 to TRBJ2-4; D possibly corresponds to TRBD2 (5 bases). The CDR3 loop spans 12 amino acids. Germline assignment: CDR1 GTSNPN and CDR2 SVGIG (reference sequence). Deletions cut 4 bases from V and 10 bases from J, with 14 bases between.

V is TRBV25-1 and J is TRBJ2-1; D is possibly TRBD2 (6 bases). Germline V gives CDR1 MGHDK, CDR2 SYGVNS. Trimming removed 0 bases at V and 4 bases at J, with 13 bases between. The CDR3 is 16 amino acids. The CDR3: CASSEYGRGLYNEQFF. The CDR3 region has the DNA TGTGCCAGCAGTGAATATGGGCGGGGTCTATACAATGAGCAGTTCTTC.

The V gene is TRBV4-2, the J gene TRBJ2-2; TRBD2 aligns across 13 bases. There are 15 residues in the CDR3. V trimming: 3 bases; J trimming: 5 bases; junction bases outside the gene matches: 0. The germline V gene has CDR1 LGHNA and CDR2 YNFKEQ. CDR3 residues: CASSQGLAGTGELFF. The DNA for the CDR3 is TGTGCCAGCAGCCAGGGACTAGCGGGGACCGGGGAGCTGTTTTTT.

The rearrangement joins TRBV4-1 to TRBJ1-5, with 8 bases aligning to TRBD1. The CDR3 contains 16 residues. Trimming removed 2 bases from V and 5 bases from J; junction bases left unmatched: 8. Germline CDR1 and CDR2: MGHRA and YSYEKL. DNA for the CDR3: TGCGCCAGCAGCCAACCTGGGACAGGCGGGCATCAGCCCCAGCATTTT. It yields the protein CASSQPGTGGHQPQHF.

This clone appeared a single time. The rearrangement uses TRBV19 and TRBJ1-1; D is possibly TRBD1 (6 bases). There are 14 residues in the CDR3. Germline-derived CDR1 and CDR2 are LNHDA and SQIVND (reference sequence). V was cut by 6 bases and J by 2 bases, with 13 bases left in between. The CDR3 region is CASRAPGTNTEAFF. CDR3 DNA: TGTGCCAGTAGGGCCCCCGGGACAAACACTGAAGCTTTCTTT.

This clone was observed a single time. The rearrangement joins TRBV30 to TRBJ2-5; the D gene is possibly TRBD2 (5 bases). Per germline, CDR1 GTSNPN and CDR2 SVGIG (reference sequence). V gave up 2 bases and J gave up 4 bases, with 8 bases separating them. This CDR3 is built from 12 residues. The CDR3 bases are TGTGCCTGGAGTTCAGCGGCAGAGACCCAGTACTTC. Translated: CAWSSAAETQYF.

This chain uses TRBV5-4 with TRBJ1-1; TRBD1 aligns across 12 bases. Germline-derived CDR1 and CDR2 are SGHNT and YYREEE (reference sequence). With 3 bases clipped from V and 3 bases from J, the junction kept 6 bases outside the gene matches. The CDR3 contains 16 residues. In nucleotides, the CDR3 is TGTGCCAGCAGCTGGGGACAGGGGGCGTCGGACACTGAAGCTTTCTTT. It is translated as CASSWGQGASDTEAFF.

This sequence joins TRBV7-9 and TRBJ2-2, with 8 bases aligning to TRBD2. CDR3 length: 17 residues. Germline CDR1 and CDR2: SEHNR and FQNEAQ (reference sequence). V trimming: 5 bases; J trimming: 2 bases; junction bases outside the gene matches: 10. DNA for the CDR3: TGTGCCAGCAGCCGCAGCGGGGGCCCTCTAAACACCGGGGAGCTGTTTTTT. It yields the protein CASSRSGGPLNTGELFF.

The V gene is TRBV5-8, the J gene TRBJ1-5, with D uncertain. The CDR3 is made up of 15 amino acids. Germline CDR1 and CDR2: SGHTS and YDEGEE. The V gene lost 0 bases and the J gene lost 5 bases, with 12 bases spanning the gap. CDR3 amino acids: CASSLAERSHQPQHF. The CDR3 DNA reads as TGTGCCAGCAGCTTGGCCGAAAGGAGCCATCAGCCCCAGCATTTT. Looking up the rest from reference TRBV5-8 and TRBJ1-5 gives the full variable domain: EAGVTQSPTHLIKTRGQQATLRCSPISGHTSVYWYQQALGLGLQFLLWYDEGEERNRGNFPPRFSGRQFPNYSSELNVNALELEDSALYLCASSLAERSHQPQHFGDGTRLSIL.

The chain combines TRBV6-2 or TRBV6-3 with TRBJ1-1; the D is unclear. Per the germline V gene, CDR1 is MNHEY and CDR2 is SVGEGT. This CDR3 is 13 amino acids long. Trimming took off 2 bases at V and 5 bases at J, with 9 bases between the two ends. In DNA form, the CDR3 reads TGTGCCAGCAGTTACGATGCGAGGACTGAAGCTTTCTTT. Translation gives CASSYDARTEAFF.

The J gene is TRBJ2-7, the V gene TRBV5-1, with TRBD2 matching over 8 bases. V gave up 4 bases and J gave up 5 bases; unmatched junction bases: 8. The CDR3 spans 14 residues. Germline V lookup: CDR1 SGHRS, CDR2 YFSETQ. The CDR3 region is CASSGSGRADEQYF. CDR3 coding DNA: TGCGCCAGCAGCGGAAGCGGGAGAGCCGACGAGCAGTACTTC.

This clone came up many times. The V gene is TRBV11-2, the J gene TRBJ1-2; 9 bases are a match to TRBD1. The CDR3 spans 15 residues. V shed 3 bases, J shed 5 bases, and the junction held 7 bases outside the gene matches. Per the germline V gene, CDR1 is SGHAT and CDR2 is FQNNGV. The CDR3, as DNA: TGTGCCAGCAGCTTGGGACAGGGAGGCGGATATGGCTACACCTTC. Translation gives CASSLGQGGGYGYTF.

This sequence joins TRBV5-1 and TRBJ2-7; TRBD1 agrees at 8 bases. With V trimmed by 0 bases and J by 5 bases, 4 bases remained unmatched. This CDR3 comprises 14 residues. Germline V CDR1 and CDR2: SGHRS, YFSETQ. The CDR3 reads CASSLVAGGDEQYF. DNA for the CDR3: TGCGCCAGCAGCTTGGTGGCAGGGGGCGACGAGCAGTACTTC.

This chain uses TRBV6-6 with TRBJ2-6; 10 nucleotides agree with TRBD1. Germline V gene data show CDR1 as MNHNY and CDR2 as SVGAGI (reference sequence). V trimming: 5 bases; J trimming: 2 bases; junction bases outside the gene matches: 3. The CDR3 spans 16 residues. The CDR3 sequence is CASSRQGATGANVLTF. The CDR3 nucleotides read TGTGCCAGCAGTCGACAGGGGGCCACTGGGGCCAACGTCCTGACTTTC.

The chain employs TRBV20-1 and TRBJ2-3; D possibly corresponds to TRBD2 (6 bases). The germline V gene encodes CDR1 DFQATT and CDR2 SNEGSKA (reference sequence). Between the trimmed V and J ends, which lost 6 bases and 0 bases, there was a span of 16 bases. This CDR3 comprises 15 residues. The CDR3 nucleotides read TGCAGTGCCAGTAGGCGGGGACCTAGCACAGATACGCAGTATTTT. Translation gives CSASRRGPSTDTQYF.

J is TRBJ1-5 and V is TRBV19; possibly TRBD1 for D (6 bases). The V gene's germline CDR1 is LNHDA and CDR2 SQIVND (reference sequence). The CDR3 length is 16 residues. V was pared by 3 bases and J by 1 base, with 13 bases between. CDR3 residues: CASSIGGRGSNQPQHF. The CDR3 DNA follows: TGTGCCAGTAGTATTGGCGGTAGGGGGAGCAATCAGCCCCAGCATTTT.

The rearrangement links TRBV2 to TRBJ2-2; 8 positions match TRBD1. Germline loops: CDR1 SNHLY, CDR2 FYNNEI. The J segment lost 6 bases and the V segment lost 2 bases, leaving 2 bases of the junction unmatched. CDR3 length: 14 residues. CDR3 loop: CASSEQGAPGELFF. The CDR3 region has the DNA TGTGCCAGCAGTGAACAGGGGGCGCCCGGGGAGCTGTTTTTT.

The chain carries TRBV2 and TRBJ2-7, with TRBD1 identical over 8 bases. V dropped 5 bases and J dropped 3; count of bases not matched to a gene: 6. The CDR3 consists of 14 residues. Germline assignment: CDR1 SNHLY and CDR2 FYNNEI. In DNA, the CDR3 is TGTGCCAGCAGTCTTCAGGGGGCCCGCTACGAGCAGTACTTC. Protein sequence: CASSLQGARYEQYF.

The chain links TRBV30 to TRBJ1-6; no clear D gene. Germline loops: CDR1 GTSNPN, CDR2 SVGIG (reference sequence). Trimming cost V 3 bases and J 5 bases, with 8 bases left between them. The CDR3 consists of 13 residues. CDR3 residues: CAWRVTDNSPLHF. CDR3 nucleotide sequence: TGTGCCTGGAGGGTAACAGATAATTCACCCCTCCACTTT.

The chain carries TRBV10-3 and TRBJ1-1, with 9 positions matching TRBD1. The CDR3 covers 19 residues. Losses at the gene ends were 0 bases for V and 1 base for J; bases not matched to a gene: 12. Germline CDR1 is ENHRY and CDR2 is SYGVKD. CDR3 DNA: TGTGCCATCAGTGAGTCGGGGACAGGGATCGGTGGCAGGAACACTGAAGCTTTCTTT. Amino acid sequence: CAISESGTGIGGRNTEAFF.

The J gene is TRBJ2-7, the V gene TRBV5-3; 12 nucleotides align to TRBD2. TRBV5-3 is treated as an ORF (open reading frame) with a function not yet certain. Trimming at V came to 1 base and at J to 1 base, leaving 12 bases not matched to a gene. The CDR3 runs to 19 residues. The CDR3 DNA follows: TGTGCCAGAAGCTTGAAGGCTAGCGGGAGGGCCCAAAAATCCTACGAGCAGTACTTC. It is translated as CARSLKASGRAQKSYEQYF.

The V call is TRBV7-2, the J call TRBJ2-5; TRBD1 might be the D (6 bases). In germline, CDR1 is SGHTA, CDR2 FQGNSA. The V end was cut by 4 bases, the J end by 4 bases, with 10 bases between. The CDR3 length is 13 residues. The CDR3 sequence is CASSSRGGETQYF. For the CDR3, the DNA is TGTGCCAGCAGCTCTAGAGGGGGAGAGACCCAGTACTTC.

The chain uses TRBV5-1 and TRBJ1-2; 8 nucleotides match TRBD1. CDR3 size: 15 residues. Germline CDR1 SGHRS, CDR2 YFSETQ. Losses at the gene ends were 0 bases for V and 4 bases for J; bases not matched to a gene: 5. CDR3 residues: CASSLAAGGLYGYTF. The CDR3 nucleotides read TGCGCCAGCAGCTTGGCCGCAGGGGGCCTCTATGGCTACACCTTC.

V usage is TRBV7-2 and J usage is TRBJ2-1; 7 bases line up with TRBD2. J gave up 9 bases and V 5 bases, and 16 bases lay outside the gene matches. The CDR3 is 16 amino acids. In germline, CDR1 is SGHTA, CDR2 FQGNSA. CDR3 sequence: CASSRSPGGLVLEQFF. The CDR3 coding sequence is TGTGCCAGCAGCCGCAGCCCGGGGGGTCTGGTTCTTGAGCAGTTCTTC.

J is TRBJ1-2 and V is TRBV30; D possibly corresponds to TRBD1 (6 bases). Trimming removed 2 bases at V and 4 bases at J, with 14 bases between. The CDR3 contains 14 residues. CDR1 and CDR2 from the germline V gene are GTSNPN and SVGIG (reference sequence). The CDR3, as DNA: TGTGCCTGGAGTCCCAGGGGTTTTAGCTATGGCTACACCTTC. As protein: CAWSPRGFSYGYTF. Drawing the rest from reference TRBV30 and TRBJ1-2, the complete variable domain is SQTIHQWPATLVQPVGSPLSLECTVEGTSNPNLYWYRQAAGRGLQLLFYSVGIGQISSEVPQNLSASRPQDRQFILSSKKLLLSDSGFYLCAWSPRGFSYGYTFGSGTRLTVV.